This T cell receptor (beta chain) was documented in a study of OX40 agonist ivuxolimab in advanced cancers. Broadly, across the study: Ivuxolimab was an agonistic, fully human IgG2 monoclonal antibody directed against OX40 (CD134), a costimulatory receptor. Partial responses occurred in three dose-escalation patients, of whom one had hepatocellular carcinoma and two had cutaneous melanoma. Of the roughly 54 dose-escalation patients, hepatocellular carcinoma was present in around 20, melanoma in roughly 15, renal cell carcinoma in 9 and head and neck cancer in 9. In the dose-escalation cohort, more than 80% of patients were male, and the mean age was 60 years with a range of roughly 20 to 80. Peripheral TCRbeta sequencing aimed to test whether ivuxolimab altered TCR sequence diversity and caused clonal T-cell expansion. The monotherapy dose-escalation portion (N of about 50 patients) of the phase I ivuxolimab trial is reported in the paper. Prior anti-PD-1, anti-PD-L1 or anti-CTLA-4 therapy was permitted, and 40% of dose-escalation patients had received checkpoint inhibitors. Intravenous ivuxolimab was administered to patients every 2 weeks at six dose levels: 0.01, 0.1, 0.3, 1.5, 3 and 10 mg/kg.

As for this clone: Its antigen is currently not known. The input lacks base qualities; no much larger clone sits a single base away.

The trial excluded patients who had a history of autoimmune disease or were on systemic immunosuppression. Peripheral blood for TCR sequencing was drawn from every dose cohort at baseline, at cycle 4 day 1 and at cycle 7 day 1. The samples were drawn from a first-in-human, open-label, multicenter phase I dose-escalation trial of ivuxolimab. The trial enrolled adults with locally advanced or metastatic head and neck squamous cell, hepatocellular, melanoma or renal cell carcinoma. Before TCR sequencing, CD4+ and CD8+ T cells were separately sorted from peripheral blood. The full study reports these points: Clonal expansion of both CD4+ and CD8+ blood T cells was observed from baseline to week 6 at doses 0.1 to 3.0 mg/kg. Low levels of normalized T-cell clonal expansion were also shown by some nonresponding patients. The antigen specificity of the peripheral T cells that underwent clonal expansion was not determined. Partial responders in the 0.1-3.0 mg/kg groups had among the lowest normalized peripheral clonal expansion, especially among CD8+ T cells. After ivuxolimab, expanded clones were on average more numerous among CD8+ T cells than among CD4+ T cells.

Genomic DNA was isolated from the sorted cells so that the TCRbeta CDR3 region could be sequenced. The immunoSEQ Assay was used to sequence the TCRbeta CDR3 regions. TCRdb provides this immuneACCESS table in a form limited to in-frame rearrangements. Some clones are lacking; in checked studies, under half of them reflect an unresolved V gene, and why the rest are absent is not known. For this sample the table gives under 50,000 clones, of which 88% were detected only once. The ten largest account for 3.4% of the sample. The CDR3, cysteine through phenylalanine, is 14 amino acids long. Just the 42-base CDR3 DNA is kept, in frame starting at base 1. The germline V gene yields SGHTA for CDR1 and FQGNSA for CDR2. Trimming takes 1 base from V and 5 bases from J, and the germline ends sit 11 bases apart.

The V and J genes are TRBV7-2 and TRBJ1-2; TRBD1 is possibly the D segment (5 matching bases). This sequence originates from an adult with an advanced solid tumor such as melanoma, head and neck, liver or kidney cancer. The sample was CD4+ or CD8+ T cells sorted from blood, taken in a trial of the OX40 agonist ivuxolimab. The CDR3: CASSLVDEGYGYTF. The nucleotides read TGTGCCAGCAGCTTAGTGGACGAGGGGTATGGCTACACCTTC. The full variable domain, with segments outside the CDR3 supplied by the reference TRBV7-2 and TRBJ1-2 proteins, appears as GAGVSQSPSNKVTEKGKDVELRCDPISGHTALYWYRQSLGQGLEFLIYFQGNSAPDKSGLPSDRFSAERTGGSVSTLTIQRTQQEDSAVYLCASSLVDEGYGYTFGSGTRLTVV.